Following are 14 T cell receptor beta chains from one sample sequenced in a study of T-cell reconstitution after alpha-beta-depleted transplantation in children. For TCRbeta, the library was prepared with unique molecular identifiers. TCRdb passed the PCR reads through MiXCR, listing each CDR3 protein once. The table records nearly 250,000 distinct CDR3 sequences, 8.2% of them present only once. Sequenced here: PBMCs, mostly from graft donor cells, sampled 180 days after TCRalphabeta/CD19-depleted stem cell transplant. The receptors stem from a male patient between 10 and 17 years old who had a stem cell transplant for acute lymphoblastic leukemia, so the T cells may come from the graft donor.

This clonotype was counted many times. The V gene is TRBV12-3 or TRBV12-4, the J gene TRBJ2-3, with D perhaps matching TRBD2 (5 bases). Between the trimmed V and J ends, which lost 1 base and 2 bases, there was a span of 13 bases. The CDR3 has 16 amino acids. As DNA, the CDR3 is TGTGCCAGCAGTTTAGGAGGGAGTCGCCACACAGATACGCAGTATTTT. It codes for CASSLGGSRHTDTQYF.

This clonotype appeared many times. The genes are TRBV5-1 and TRBJ2-1; no clear D. The CDR3 sequence is 15 residues long. Trimming stripped 0 bases from V and 2 bases from J, with 9 bases between. Germline assignment: CDR1 SGHRS and CDR2 YFSETQ. Here the CDR3 reads CASSLAGVPYNEQFF. CDR3 nucleotides: TGCGCCAGCAGCTTGGCTGGGGTACCCTACAATGAGCAGTTCTTC.

This clonotype was seen repeatedly, ten times or more. The J gene is TRBJ2-1, the V gene TRBV5-1, with TRBD2 identical over 8 bases. Germline assignment: CDR1 SGHRS and CDR2 YFSETQ. The CDR3 consists of 16 residues. V lost 5 bases and J lost 5; bases outside the gene matches: 12. CDR3 nucleotides: TGCGCCAGCAGGGCCCGGGGGCGGGAGGTCAACAATGAGCAGTTCTTC. Translating gives CASRARGREVNNEQFF.

This clonotype was seen ten or more times. The gene calls are TRBV5-1 and TRBJ1-2, with D perhaps matching TRBD1 (5 bases). There are 12 residues in the CDR3. V was shortened by 5 bases and J by 8 bases, with 13 bases between the two germline ends. Germline loops: CDR1 SGHRS, CDR2 YFSETQ. Written as DNA, the CDR3 is TGCGCCAGCAGTCCGGCGGGGACCGGCTACACCTTC. Translated: CASSPAGTGYTF.

The CDR3 DNA reads as TGTGCCAGCAGCCAAGAAGATAGCGGGTTCCCCTACGAGCAGTACTTC. It encodes CASSQEDSGFPYEQYF. The gene calls are TRBV14 and TRBJ2-7, with 7 bases lining up with TRBD2. This CDR3 region has 16 residues. The germline V gene has CDR1 SGHDN and CDR2 FVKESK. J gave up 2 bases and V 0 bases, and 7 bases lay outside the gene matches.

This clonotype came up many times. The rearrangement links TRBV28 to TRBJ2-6; 7 bases align to TRBD1. CDR1 and CDR2 from the germline V gene are MDHEN and SYDVKM. The CDR3 totals 15 residues. V lost 5 bases and J lost 2; bases outside the gene matches: 3. The CDR3: CASSIQGTGANVLTF. CDR3 bases: TGTGCCAGCAGTATACAGGGGACTGGGGCCAACGTCCTGACTTTC.

This clonotype occurred many times. The chain couples TRBV5-1 to TRBJ2-7, with D perhaps TRBD2 (5 bases). The V gene lost 4 bases and the J gene lost 4 bases, with 15 bases spanning the gap. Germline values: CDR1 SGHRS, CDR2 YFSETQ. The CDR3 has 14 amino acids. This CDR3 is CASSPRDVSYEQYF. The DNA of the CDR3 is TGCGCCAGCAGCCCCCGGGATGTTAGTTACGAGCAGTACTTC.

As for this clonotype: This may be a read error, as it is one base from a much larger clone. The chain is built from TRBV5-6 and TRBJ2-3; maybe TRBD1 (5 bases). This CDR3 region has 15 residues. V lost 0 bases and J lost 4, with 12 bases in between. The germline V gene has CDR1 SGHDT and CDR2 YYEEEE. The CDR3 DNA sequence: TGTGCCAGCAGCTTGGAGGGGATCTTCGCAGATACGCAGTATTTT. As protein: CASSLEGIFADTQYF.

This clonotype was observed at least ten times. The chain employs TRBV7-2 and TRBJ2-7, with TRBD2 matching over 13 bases. This CDR3 is built from 15 residues. Trimming cost V 6 bases and J 1 base; bases outside gene matches: 3. Germline assignment: CDR1 SGHTA and CDR2 FQGNSA. The CDR3 sequence is CASRRTSGGSYEQYF. DNA for the CDR3: TGTGCCAGCAGACGGACTAGCGGGGGTTCCTACGAGCAGTACTTC.

At least ten counts were recorded for this clonotype. The chain recombines TRBV6-2 or TRBV6-3 with TRBJ2-3; a weak D match, TRBD2 (6 bases). Trimming stripped 5 bases from V and 4 bases from J, with 19 bases between. Germline values: CDR1 MNHEY, CDR2 SVGEGT. The CDR3 totals 16 residues. The DNA for the CDR3 is TGTGCCAGCAGTCGTCCCGGGACCTGGGGGGCAGATACGCAGTATTTT. Its protein product is CASSRPGTWGADTQYF.

This clonotype was detected ten times or more. The chain recombines TRBV20-1 with TRBJ1-1, with TRBD1 matching over 7 bases. CDR1 is DFQATT, CDR2 SNEGSKA, per germline (reference sequence). The CDR3 runs to 15 residues. V gave up 3 bases and J gave up 0 bases; unmatched junction bases: 7. CDR3 DNA: TGCAGTGCTAGGAACCTACAGGGGATGAACACTGAAGCTTTCTTT. Protein sequence: CSARNLQGMNTEAFF.

The sample holds many counts of this clonotype. This chain links TRBV5-1 with TRBJ1-1; D is unresolved. Trimming stripped 3 bases from V and 4 bases from J, with 13 bases between. CDR1 is SGHRS and CDR2 is YFSETQ in the germline V gene. CDR3 length equals 14 residues. The CDR3 region has the DNA TGCGCCAGCAGCTGGGGAGGAGAGGTCACTGAAGCTTTCTTT. This translates into CASSWGGEVTEAFF. Full variable domain (missing parts from reference TRBV5-1 and TRBJ1-1): KAGVTQTPRYLIKTRGQQVTLSCSPISGHRSVSWYQQTPGQGLQFLFEYFSETQRNKGNFPGRFSGRQFSNSRSEMNVSTLELGDSALYLCASSWGGEVTEAFFGQGTRLTVV.

Turning to this clonotype: This may be a read error: a much more frequent sequence differs by one nucleotide. The J gene is TRBJ2-7, the V gene TRBV28; D is unresolved. V lost 6 bases to trimming and J lost 5 bases, with 14 bases between them. From germline, CDR1 is MDHEN and CDR2 SYDVKM. The CDR3 sequence is 13 residues long. CDR3 DNA sequence: TGTGCCAGCAGGAGACCACTGGGGAACGAGCAGTACTTC. As protein: CASRRPLGNEQYF.

This clonotype was detected ten times or more. The chain couples TRBV28 to TRBJ1-2; 8 nucleotides agree with TRBD1. Germline assignment: CDR1 MDHEN and CDR2 SYDVKM. V shed 3 bases and J 1 base; nucleotides not matched to a gene: 7. The CDR3 runs 16 residues. This CDR3 is CASSFPARGLNYGYTF. The CDR3 DNA reads as TGTGCCAGCAGTTTTCCAGCCAGGGGGCTTAACTATGGCTACACCTTC.